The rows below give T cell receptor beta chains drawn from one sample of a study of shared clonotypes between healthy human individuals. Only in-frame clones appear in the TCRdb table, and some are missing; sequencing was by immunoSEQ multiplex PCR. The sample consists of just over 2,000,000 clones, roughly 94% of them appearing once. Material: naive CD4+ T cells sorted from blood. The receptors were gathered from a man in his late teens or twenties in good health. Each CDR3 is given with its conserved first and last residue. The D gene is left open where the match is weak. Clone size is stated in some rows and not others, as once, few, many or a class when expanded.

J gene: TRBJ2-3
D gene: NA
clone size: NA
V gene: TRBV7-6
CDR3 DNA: TGTGCCAGCAGCTTAGGACTAGTAGGGGCAGATACGCAGTATTTT
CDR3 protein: CASSLGLVGADTQYF

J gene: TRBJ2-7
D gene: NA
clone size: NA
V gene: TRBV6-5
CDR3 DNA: TGTGCCAGCAGGCGGGATGTGGGTAACGAGCAGTACTTC
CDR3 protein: CASRRDVGNEQYF

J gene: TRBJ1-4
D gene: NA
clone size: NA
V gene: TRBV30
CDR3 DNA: TGTGCCTGGACACAGGAGAACAATGAAAAACTGTTTTTT
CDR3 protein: CAWTQENNEKLFF

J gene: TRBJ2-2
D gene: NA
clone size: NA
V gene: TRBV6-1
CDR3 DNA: TGTGCCAGCGGCAGGGGGGTCGTCGGGGAGCTGTTTTTT
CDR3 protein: CASGRGVVGELFF

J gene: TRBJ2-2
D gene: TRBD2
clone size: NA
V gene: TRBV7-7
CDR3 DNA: TGTGCTAGCAGCCCGGGACTAGCGGGCACCGGGGAGCTGTTTTTT
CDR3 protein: CASSPGLAGTGELFF

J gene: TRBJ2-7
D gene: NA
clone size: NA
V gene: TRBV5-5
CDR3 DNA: TGTGCCAGCAGCCGCCGGGACAACTACGAGCAGTACTTC
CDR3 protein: CASSRRDNYEQYF

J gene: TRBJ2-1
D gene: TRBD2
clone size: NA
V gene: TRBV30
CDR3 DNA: TGTGCCTGGAGTGTAAGAGCGGGGGGAAACAATGAGCAGTTCTTC
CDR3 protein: CAWSVRAGGNNEQFF

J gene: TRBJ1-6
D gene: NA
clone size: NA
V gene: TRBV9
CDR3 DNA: TGTGCCAGCAGCGTGACGGACGGGAAAAATTCACCCCTCCACTTT
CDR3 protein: CASSVTDGKNSPLHF

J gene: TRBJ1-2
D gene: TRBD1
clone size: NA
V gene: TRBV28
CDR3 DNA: TGTGCCAGCAGAGGGGGCCCGTCCTATGGCTACACCTTC
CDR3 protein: CASRGGPSYGYTF

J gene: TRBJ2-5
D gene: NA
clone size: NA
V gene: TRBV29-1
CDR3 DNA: TGCAGCGTTGAAGATCCCGGCCAGCAAGAGACCCAGTACTTC
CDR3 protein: CSVEDPGQQETQYF

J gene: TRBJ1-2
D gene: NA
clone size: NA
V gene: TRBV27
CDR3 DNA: TGTGCCAGCAGTTCTACAGGGAGGGATGGCTACACCTTC
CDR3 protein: CASSSTGRDGYTF

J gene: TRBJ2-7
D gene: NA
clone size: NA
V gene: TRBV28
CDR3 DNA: TGTGCCAGCACAGGGACAACCGATACCTACGAGCAGTACTTC
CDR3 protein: CASTGTTDTYEQYF

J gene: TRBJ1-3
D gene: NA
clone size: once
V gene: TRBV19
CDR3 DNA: TGTGCCACCAAGGTGACAGGACGGGACACCATATATTTT
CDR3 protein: CATKVTGRDTIYF

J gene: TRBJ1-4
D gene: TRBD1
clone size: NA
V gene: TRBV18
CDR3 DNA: TGTGCCAGCTCACTGCTCGCCGGGACAGGGAATGAAAAACTGTTTTTT
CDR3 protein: CASSLLAGTGNEKLFF

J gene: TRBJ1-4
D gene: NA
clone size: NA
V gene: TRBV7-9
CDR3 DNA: TGTGCCAGCAGCACGGGGGCAACTAATGAAAAACTGTTTTTT
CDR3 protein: CASSTGATNEKLFF

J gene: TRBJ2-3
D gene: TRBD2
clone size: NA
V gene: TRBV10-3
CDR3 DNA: TGTGCCATCAGTGAGATAGCGGGGGGACCCACAGATACGCAGTATTTT
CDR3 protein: CAISEIAGGPTDTQYF

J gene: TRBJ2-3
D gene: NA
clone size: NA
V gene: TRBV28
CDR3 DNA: TGTGCCAGCAGTTTATCGTTCGGCCCAAGTGCAGATACGCAGTATTTT
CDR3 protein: CASSLSFGPSADTQYF

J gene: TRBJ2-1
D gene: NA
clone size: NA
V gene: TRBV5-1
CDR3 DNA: TGCGCCAGCAGCTTGGCGGGAGTCTACAATGAGCAGTTCTTC
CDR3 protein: CASSLAGVYNEQFF

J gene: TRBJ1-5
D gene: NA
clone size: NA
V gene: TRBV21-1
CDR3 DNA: TGTGCCAGCAGCAAATACGAGGCATGGCAGCCCCAGCATTTT
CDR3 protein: CASSKYEAWQPQHF

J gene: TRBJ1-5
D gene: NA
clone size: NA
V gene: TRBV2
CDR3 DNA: TGTGCCAGCACCCAAGTAGGCGGCAATCAGCCCCAGCATTTT
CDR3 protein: CASTQVGGNQPQHF

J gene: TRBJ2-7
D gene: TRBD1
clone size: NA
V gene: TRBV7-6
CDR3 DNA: TGTGCCAGCAGCTTAGTGACAGGGGGCTACGAGCAGTACTTC
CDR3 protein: CASSLVTGGYEQYF

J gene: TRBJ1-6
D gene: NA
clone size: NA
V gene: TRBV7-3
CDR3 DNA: TGTGCCAGCAGGCCCCCTCCGGAGAATTCACCCCTCCACTTT
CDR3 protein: CASRPPPENSPLHF

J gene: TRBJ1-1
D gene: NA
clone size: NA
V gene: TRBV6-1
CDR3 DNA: TGTGCCAGCGGGGAGGTCCGGCAGGAAGCTTTCTTT
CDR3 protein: CASGEVRQEAFF

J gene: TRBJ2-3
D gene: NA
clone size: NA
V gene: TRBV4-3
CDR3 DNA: TGCGCCAGCAGCCAAGATGTGGGGGGTATGGGAGATACGCAGTATTTT
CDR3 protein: CASSQDVGGMGDTQYF

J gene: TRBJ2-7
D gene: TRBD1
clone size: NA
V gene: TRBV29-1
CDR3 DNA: TGCAGCGGGGAGACAGGGGTCGAGCAGTACTTC
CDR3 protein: CSGETGVEQYF

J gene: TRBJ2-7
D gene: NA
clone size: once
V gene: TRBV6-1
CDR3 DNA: TGTGCCAGCAGTCTCCAGGGGCTATCCTACGAGCAGTACTTC
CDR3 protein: CASSLQGLSYEQYF

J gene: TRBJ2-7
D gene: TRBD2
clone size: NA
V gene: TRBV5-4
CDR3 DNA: TGTGCCAGCAGCCCCTCGACTAGCGGGACCTCCTACGAGCAGTACTTC
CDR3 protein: CASSPSTSGTSYEQYF

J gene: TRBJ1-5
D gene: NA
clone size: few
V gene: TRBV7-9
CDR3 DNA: TGTGCCAGCAGCCCCGCCGGGACACGCAATCAGCCCCAGCATTTT
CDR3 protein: CASSPAGTRNQPQHF

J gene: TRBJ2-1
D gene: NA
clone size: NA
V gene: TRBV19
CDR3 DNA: TGTGCCAGTACCGGGACCACCCTTTACAATGAGCAGTTCTTC
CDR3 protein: CASTGTTLYNEQFF

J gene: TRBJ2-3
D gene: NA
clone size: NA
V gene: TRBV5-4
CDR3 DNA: TGTGCCAGCAGCTTTTTGGGTTACACAGATACGCAGTATTTT
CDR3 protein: CASSFLGYTDTQYF

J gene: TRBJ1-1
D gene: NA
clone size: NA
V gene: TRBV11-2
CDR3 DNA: TGTGCCAGCAGTCAAGAGGGGATCATGAACACTGAAGCTTTCTTT
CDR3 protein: CASSQEGIMNTEAFF

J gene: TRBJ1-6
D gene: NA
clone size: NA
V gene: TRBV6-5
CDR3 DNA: TGTGCCAGCAGTCTCCCAGGGTCGGAGAATTCACCCCTCCACTTT
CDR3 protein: CASSLPGSENSPLHF

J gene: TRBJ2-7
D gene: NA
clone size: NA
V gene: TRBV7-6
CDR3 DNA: TGTGCCAGCAGCTTAGGAAGCAGGGCCCCCGCCTACGAGCAGTACTTC
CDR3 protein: CASSLGSRAPAYEQYF

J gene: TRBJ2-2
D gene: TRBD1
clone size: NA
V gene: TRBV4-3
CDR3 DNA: TGCGCCAGCAGCCAAGACAACCTAGCTCCAGGGGGACCCGGGGAGCTGTTTTTT
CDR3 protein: CASSQDNLAPGGPGELFF

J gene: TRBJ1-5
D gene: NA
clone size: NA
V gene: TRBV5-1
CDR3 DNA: TGCGCCAGCAGCTTGGACAGTTACAATCAGCCCCAGCATTTT
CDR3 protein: CASSLDSYNQPQHF

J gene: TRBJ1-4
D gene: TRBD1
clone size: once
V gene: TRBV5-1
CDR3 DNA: TGCGCCAGCAGCTTTACAGGGGGCAGTAATGAAAAACTGTTTTTT
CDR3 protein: CASSFTGGSNEKLFF

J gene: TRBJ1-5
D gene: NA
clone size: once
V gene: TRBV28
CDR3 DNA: TGTGCCAGCAGTTTCGGCTGGGGCCTATTCAATCAGCCCCAGCATTTT
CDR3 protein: CASSFGWGLFNQPQHF

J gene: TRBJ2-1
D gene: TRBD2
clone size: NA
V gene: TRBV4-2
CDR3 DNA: TGTGCCAGCAGCCAAGTTATGGGACTAGCGGCTATCAATGAGCAGTTCTTC
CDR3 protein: CASSQVMGLAAINEQFF

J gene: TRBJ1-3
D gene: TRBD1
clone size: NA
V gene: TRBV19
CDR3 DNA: TGTGCCAGTAGTACGCGACAGGGAAGCACTGGAAACACCATATATTTT
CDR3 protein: CASSTRQGSTGNTIYF

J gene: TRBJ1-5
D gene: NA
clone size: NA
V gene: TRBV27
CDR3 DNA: TGTGCCAGCAGGGAGAGCAATCAGCCCCAGCATTTT
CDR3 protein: CASRESNQPQHF

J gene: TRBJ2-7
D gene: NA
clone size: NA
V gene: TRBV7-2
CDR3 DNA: TGTGCCAGCAGCTTAAGCCCGACCAACTACGAGCAGTACTTC
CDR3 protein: CASSLSPTNYEQYF

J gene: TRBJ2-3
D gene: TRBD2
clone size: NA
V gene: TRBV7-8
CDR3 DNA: TGTGCCAGCCGCCTTAGCGGGGGGACAATTTCCACAGATACGCAGTATTTT
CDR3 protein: CASRLSGGTISTDTQYF

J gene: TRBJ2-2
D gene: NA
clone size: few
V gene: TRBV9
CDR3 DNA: TGTGCCAGCAGCGTAGGGGGGACGAACACCGGGGAGCTGTTTTTT
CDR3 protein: CASSVGGTNTGELFF

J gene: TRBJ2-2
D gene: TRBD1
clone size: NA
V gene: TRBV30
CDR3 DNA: TGTGCCTGGAACCAGGGGGCGGGCGGGGAGCTGTTTTTT
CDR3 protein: CAWNQGAGGELFF

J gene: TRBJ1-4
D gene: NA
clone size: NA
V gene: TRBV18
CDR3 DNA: TGTGCCAGCTCCCTTGGCGCAGCGGACGAAAAACTGTTTTTT
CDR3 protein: CASSLGAADEKLFF

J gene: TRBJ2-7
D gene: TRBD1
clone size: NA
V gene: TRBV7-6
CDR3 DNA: TGTGCCAGCAGCCGGGACAGATCCTACGAGCAGTACTTC
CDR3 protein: CASSRDRSYEQYF

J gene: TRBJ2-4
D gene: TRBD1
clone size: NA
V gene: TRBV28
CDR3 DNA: TGTGCCAGCAGTCCACGACAGGGCAAAAACATTCAGTACTTC
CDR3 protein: CASSPRQGKNIQYF